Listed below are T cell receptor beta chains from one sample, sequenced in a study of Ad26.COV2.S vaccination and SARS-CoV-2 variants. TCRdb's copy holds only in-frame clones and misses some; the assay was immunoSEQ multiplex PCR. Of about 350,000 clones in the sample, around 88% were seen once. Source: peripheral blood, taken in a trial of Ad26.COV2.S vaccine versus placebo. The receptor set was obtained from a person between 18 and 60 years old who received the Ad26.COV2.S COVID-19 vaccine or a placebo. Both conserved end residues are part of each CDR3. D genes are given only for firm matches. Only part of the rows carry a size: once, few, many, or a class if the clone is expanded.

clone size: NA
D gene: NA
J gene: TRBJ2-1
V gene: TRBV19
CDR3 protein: CASSRGAGLNNEQFF
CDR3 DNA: TGTGCCAGTAGTAGGGGGGCAGGGCTCAACAATGAGCAGTTCTTC

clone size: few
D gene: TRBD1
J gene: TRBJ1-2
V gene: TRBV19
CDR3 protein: CASSTSGTGGENYGYTF
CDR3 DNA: TGTGCCAGTAGTACCTCCGGGACAGGGGGAGAGAACTATGGCTACACCTTC

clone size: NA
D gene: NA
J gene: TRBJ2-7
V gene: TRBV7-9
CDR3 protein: CASSSLPYYEQYF
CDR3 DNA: TGTGCCAGCAGCTCACTACCTTATTACGAGCAGTACTTC

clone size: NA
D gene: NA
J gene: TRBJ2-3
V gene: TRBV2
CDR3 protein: CASRRDTTTDTQYF
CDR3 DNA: TGTGCCAGCAGGCGGGACACAACCACAGATACGCAGTATTTT

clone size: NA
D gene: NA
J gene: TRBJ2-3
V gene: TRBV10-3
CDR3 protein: CAISGGTPSTDTQYF
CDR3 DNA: TGTGCCATCAGTGGGGGGACACCGAGCACAGATACGCAGTATTTT

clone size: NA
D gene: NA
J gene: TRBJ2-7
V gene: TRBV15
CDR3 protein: CATSRRGSHYEQYF
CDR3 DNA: TGTGCCACCAGCAGGAGGGGCAGCCACTACGAGCAGTACTTC

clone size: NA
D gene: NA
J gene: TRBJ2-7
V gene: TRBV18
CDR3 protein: CASSAEGSSYEQYF
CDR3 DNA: TGTGCCAGCTCAGCCGAGGGATCTTCCTACGAGCAGTACTTC

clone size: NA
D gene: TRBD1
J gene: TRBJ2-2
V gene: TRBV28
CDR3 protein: CASSLGKQGATGELFF
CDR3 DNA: TGTGCCAGCAGTTTAGGAAAACAGGGGGCGACCGGGGAGCTGTTTTTT

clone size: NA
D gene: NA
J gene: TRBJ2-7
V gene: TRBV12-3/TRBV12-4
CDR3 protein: CASSLLVYEQYF
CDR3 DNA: TGTGCCAGCAGTTTATTGGTCTACGAGCAGTACTTC

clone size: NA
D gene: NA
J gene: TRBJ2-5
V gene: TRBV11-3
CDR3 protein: CASSLTYQETQYF
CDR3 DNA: TGTGCCAGCAGCTTAACTTACCAAGAGACCCAGTACTTC

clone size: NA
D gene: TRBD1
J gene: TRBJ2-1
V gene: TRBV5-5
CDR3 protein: CASSLGQGSHEQFF
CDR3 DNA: TGTGCCAGCAGCTTGGGACAGGGTAGCCATGAGCAGTTCTTC

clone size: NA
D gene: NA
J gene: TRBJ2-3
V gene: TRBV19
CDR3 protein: CASNRGGVTGTDTQYF
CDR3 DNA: TGTGCCAGTAACCGAGGTGGGGTCACAGGGACAGATACGCAGTATTTT

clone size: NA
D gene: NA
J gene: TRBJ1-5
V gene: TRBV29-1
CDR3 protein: CSVRGAGNQPQHF
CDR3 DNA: TGCAGCGTTAGGGGGGCTGGTAATCAGCCCCAGCATTTT

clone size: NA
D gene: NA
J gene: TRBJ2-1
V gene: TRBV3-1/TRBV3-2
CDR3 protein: CASSLGPRGSYNEQFF
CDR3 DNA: TGTGCCAGCAGCCTGGGACCCAGGGGATCCTACAATGAGCAGTTCTTC

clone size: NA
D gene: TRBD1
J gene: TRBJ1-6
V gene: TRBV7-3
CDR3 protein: CASSLDRGSPLHF
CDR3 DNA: TGTGCCAGCAGCTTAGACAGGGGTTCACCCCTCCACTTT

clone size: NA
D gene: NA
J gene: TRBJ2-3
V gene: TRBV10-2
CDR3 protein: CASSEEDYNFNTDTQYF
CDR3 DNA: TGCGCCAGCAGTGAAGAGGATTACAATTTTAACACAGATACGCAGTATTTT

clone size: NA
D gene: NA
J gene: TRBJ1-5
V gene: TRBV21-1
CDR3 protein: CASSKVGRINPNQPQHF
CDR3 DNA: TGTGCCAGCAGCAAGGTGGGCCGGATAAACCCAAATCAGCCCCAGCATTTT

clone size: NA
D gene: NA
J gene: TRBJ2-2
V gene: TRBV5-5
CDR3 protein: CASSLLTGSIGELFF
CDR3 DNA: TGTGCCAGCAGCTTGTTAACAGGGAGTATCGGGGAGCTGTTTTTT

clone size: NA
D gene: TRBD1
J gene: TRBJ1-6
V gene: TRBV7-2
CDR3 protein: CASSVRPGQGLPLHF
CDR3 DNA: TGTGCCAGCAGCGTAAGACCGGGACAGGGTTTACCCCTCCACTTT

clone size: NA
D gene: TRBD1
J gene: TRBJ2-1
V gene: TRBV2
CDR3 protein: CASSELGDRGILVPPEQFF
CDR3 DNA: TGTGCCAGCAGTGAACTCGGGGACAGGGGGATATTAGTGCCCCCCGAGCAGTTCTTC

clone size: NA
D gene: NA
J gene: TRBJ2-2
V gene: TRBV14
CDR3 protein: CASSHRGTNTGELFF
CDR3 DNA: TGTGCCAGCAGCCATCGGGGAACGAACACCGGGGAGCTGTTTTTT

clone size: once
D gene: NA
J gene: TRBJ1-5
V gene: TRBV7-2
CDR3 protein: CASSLELNQPQHF
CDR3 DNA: TGTGCCAGCAGCTTGGAACTCAATCAGCCCCAGCATTTT

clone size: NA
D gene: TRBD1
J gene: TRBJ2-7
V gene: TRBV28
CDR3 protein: CASSQTGGPTYEQYF
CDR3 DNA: TGTGCCAGCAGTCAAACAGGGGGCCCGACCTACGAGCAGTACTTC

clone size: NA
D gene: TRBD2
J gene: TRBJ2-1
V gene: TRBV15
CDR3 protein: CATSRDMGLAGVLSYNEQFF
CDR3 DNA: TGTGCCACCAGCAGAGATATGGGACTAGCGGGAGTCTTATCCTACAATGAGCAGTTCTTC

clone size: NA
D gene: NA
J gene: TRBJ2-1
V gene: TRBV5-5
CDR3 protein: CASSSAVSSYNEQFF
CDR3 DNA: TGTGCCAGCAGCTCGGCGGTGAGCTCCTACAATGAGCAGTTCTTC

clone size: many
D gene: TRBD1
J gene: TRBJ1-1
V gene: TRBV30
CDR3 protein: CAGAGGDRGGTEAFF
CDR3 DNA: TGTGCCGGGGCCGGGGGTGACAGGGGAGGAACTGAAGCTTTCTTT

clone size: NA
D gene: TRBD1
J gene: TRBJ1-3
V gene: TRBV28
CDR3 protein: CASSPDRELNTIYF
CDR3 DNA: TGTGCCAGCAGTCCCGACAGGGAACTAAACACCATATATTTT

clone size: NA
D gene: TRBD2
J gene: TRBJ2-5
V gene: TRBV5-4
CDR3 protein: CASSLKRLAGEETQYF
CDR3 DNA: TGTGCCAGCAGCTTGAAAAGACTAGCGGGAGAGGAGACCCAGTACTTC

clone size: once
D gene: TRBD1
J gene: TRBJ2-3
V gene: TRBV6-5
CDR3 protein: CASTRTGGEDTQYF
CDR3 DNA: TGTGCCAGCACCCGGACAGGGGGCGAGGATACGCAGTATTTT

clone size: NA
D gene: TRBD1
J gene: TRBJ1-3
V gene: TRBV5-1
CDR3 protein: CASSGGQGNGNTIYF
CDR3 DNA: TGCGCCAGCAGCGGCGGACAGGGCAATGGAAACACCATATATTTT

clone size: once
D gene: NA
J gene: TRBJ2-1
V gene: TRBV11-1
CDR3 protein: CASSLDWSSYNEQFF
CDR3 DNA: TGTGCCAGCAGCTTAGACTGGAGCTCCTACAATGAGCAGTTCTTC

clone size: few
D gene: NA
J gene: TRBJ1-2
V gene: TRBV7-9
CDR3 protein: CASSLQGSAGYTF
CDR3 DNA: TGTGCCAGCAGCTTACAAGGTTCGGCTGGCTACACCTTC

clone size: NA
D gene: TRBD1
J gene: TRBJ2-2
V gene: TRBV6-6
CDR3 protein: CASSYGDRGTGELFF
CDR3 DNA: TGTGCCAGCAGTTATGGGGACAGGGGCACCGGGGAGCTGTTTTTT

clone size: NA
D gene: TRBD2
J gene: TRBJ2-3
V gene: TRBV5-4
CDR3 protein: CASRRGLAGGSTDTQYF
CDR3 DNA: TGTGCCAGCAGGAGAGGACTAGCGGGGGGAAGCACAGATACGCAGTATTTT

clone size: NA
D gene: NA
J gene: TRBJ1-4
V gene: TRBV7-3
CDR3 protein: CASSERRFGVDRLTNEKLFF
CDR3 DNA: TGTGCCAGCAGCGAAAGGAGATTCGGGGTCGACAGGTTAACTAATGAAAAACTGTTTTTT

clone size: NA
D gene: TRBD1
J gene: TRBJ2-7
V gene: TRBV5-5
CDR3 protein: CASGTGGYEQYF
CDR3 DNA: TGTGCCAGCGGGACAGGGGGCTACGAGCAGTACTTC

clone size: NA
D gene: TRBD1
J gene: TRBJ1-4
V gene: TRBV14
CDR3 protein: CASSPFDRDDEKLFF
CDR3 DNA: TGTGCCAGCAGCCCATTCGACAGGGATGATGAAAAACTGTTTTTT

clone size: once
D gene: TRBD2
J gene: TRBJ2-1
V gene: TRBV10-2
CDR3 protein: CASSGALAGLEQFF
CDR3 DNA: TGCGCCAGCAGTGGGGCCCTAGCGGGACTTGAGCAGTTCTTC

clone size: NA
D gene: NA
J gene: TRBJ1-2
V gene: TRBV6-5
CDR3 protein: CASSNRQVGYYGYTF
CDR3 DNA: TGTGCCAGCAGTAATCGACAGGTGGGGTACTATGGCTACACCTTC

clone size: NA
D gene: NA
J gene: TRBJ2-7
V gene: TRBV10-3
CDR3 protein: CASRTASPEQYF
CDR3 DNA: TGTGCCAGCAGAACAGCAAGTCCCGAGCAGTACTTC

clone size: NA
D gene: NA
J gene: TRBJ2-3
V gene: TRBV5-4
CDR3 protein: CASSSLDTSSTDTQYF
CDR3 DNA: TGTGCCAGCAGCTCTTTGGACACCTCTAGCACAGATACGCAGTATTTT

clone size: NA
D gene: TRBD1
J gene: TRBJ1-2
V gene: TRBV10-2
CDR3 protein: CASSEGQGASYGYTF
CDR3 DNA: TGCGCCAGCAGTGAGGGACAGGGGGCCTCCTATGGCTACACCTTC

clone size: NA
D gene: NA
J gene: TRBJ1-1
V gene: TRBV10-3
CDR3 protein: CAIGAGLVPEAFF
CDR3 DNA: TGTGCCATCGGTGCAGGGTTAGTTCCTGAAGCTTTCTTT

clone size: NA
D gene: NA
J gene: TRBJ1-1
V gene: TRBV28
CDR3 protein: CASSLGTVSTEAFF
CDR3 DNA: TGTGCCAGCAGTTTGGGGACTGTATCCACTGAAGCTTTCTTT

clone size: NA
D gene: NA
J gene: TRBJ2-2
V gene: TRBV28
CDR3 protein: CASSLYSGTTNTGELFF
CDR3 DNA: TGTGCCAGCAGTCTCTACTCCGGGACCACGAACACCGGGGAGCTGTTTTTT

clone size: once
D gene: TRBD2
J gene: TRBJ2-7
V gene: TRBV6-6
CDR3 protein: CASRTAQSGRESEQYF
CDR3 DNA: TGTGCCAGCAGGACGGCCCAAAGCGGGAGGGAGAGCGAGCAGTACTTC

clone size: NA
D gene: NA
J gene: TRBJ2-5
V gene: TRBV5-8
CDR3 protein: CASSLARTKETQYF
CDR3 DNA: TGTGCCAGCAGCTTGGCCCGAACCAAAGAGACCCAGTACTTC

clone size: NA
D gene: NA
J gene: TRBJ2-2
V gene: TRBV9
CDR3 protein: CASSVAERAGELFF
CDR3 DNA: TGTGCCAGCAGCGTAGCTGAGCGGGCCGGGGAGCTGTTTTTT

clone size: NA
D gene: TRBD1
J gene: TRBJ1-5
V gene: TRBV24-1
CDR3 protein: CATSEQGTGRGQPQHF
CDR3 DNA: TGTGCCACCAGTGAACAGGGGACAGGGAGAGGTCAGCCCCAGCATTTT

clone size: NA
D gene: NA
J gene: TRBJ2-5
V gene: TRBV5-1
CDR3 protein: CASSLGLGQETQYF
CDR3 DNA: TGCGCCAGCAGCTTGGGACTAGGTCAAGAGACCCAGTACTTC

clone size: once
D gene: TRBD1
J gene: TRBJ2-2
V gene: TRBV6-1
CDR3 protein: CASSVTGGISTGELFF
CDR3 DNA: TGTGCCAGCAGTGTCACAGGGGGAATTAGCACCGGGGAGCTGTTTTTT